Below are 16 T cell receptor beta chains sequenced from a single sample in a study of beta chain features in type 1 diabetes. General study results and limits: There was a moderate but significant shortening of TCRB CDR3s in all four CD4+ subsets of Type 1 diabetes patients.

The antigens for these receptors are not known. Expressed TCRB transcripts were sequenced because the isolated RNA had all been reverse transcribed beforehand. TCRdb's copy holds only in-frame clones and misses some; the assay was immunoSEQ multiplex PCR. The sample includes around 300,000 clones, over 14% seen only once; the top ten take approximately 0.015%. Sequenced material: naive CD4+ T cells from blood. Receptors were obtained from a man aged 18 to 29 with type 1 diabetes.

The chain joins TRBV11-2 to TRBJ2-4, with 7 bases aligning to TRBD1. There are 17 residues in the CDR3. With V trimmed by 3 bases and J by 0 bases, 8 bases remained unmatched. Germline values: CDR1 SGHAT, CDR2 FQNNGV. Written as DNA, the CDR3 is TGTGCCAGCAGCTTCTACAGGGGAGAATTAGCCAAAAACATTCAGTACTTC. This sequence encodes CASSFYRGELAKNIQYF.

This clone occurred a few times. The genes are TRBV11-2 and TRBJ2-1, with TRBD1 matching 9 bases. V was pared by 6 bases and J by 8 bases, with 8 bases of the junction left unmatched. CDR1 SGHAT and CDR2 FQNNGV come from the germline V gene. There are 14 residues in the CDR3. The CDR3 reads CASRADRGGDEQFF. The CDR3 nucleotides are TGTGCCAGCAGGGCGGACAGGGGAGGGGATGAGCAGTTCTTC. The full variable domain, in which reference TRBV11-2 and TRBJ2-1 provide the parts outside the CDR3, is EAGVAQSPRYKIIEKRQSVAFWCNPISGHATLYWYQQILGQGPKLLIQFQNNGVVDDSQLPKDRFSAERLKGVDSTLKIQPAKLEDSAVYLCASRADRGGDEQFFGPGTRLTVL.

This chain uses TRBV2 with TRBJ2-5; 10 nucleotides align to TRBD2. J was trimmed by 2 bases and V by 6 bases; bases with no gene match: 9. CDR1 SNHLY and CDR2 FYNNEI come from the germline V gene. The CDR3 has 16 amino acids. The CDR3, as DNA: TGTGCCAGCAGGGGCGGAGTGACTAGCGGGCAAGAGACCCAGTACTTC. Its translation is CASRGGVTSGQETQYF.

This clone was counted between two and nine times. V usage is TRBV15 and J usage is TRBJ2-1, with 14 bases aligning to TRBD2. The V and J ends lost 0 bases and 0 bases, in that order; junction bases with no gene match: 4. Germline lookup yields CDR1 LNHNV and CDR2 YYDKDF (reference sequence). The length of the CDR3 is 19 residues. This CDR3 reads CATSRDPGTSGSSYNEQFF. DNA for the CDR3: TGTGCCACCAGCAGAGATCCTGGGACTAGCGGGAGCTCCTACAATGAGCAGTTCTTC.

This chain connects TRBV5-1 to TRBJ2-2; D ambiguous. CDR1 is SGHRS, CDR2 YFSETQ, per germline. This CDR3 region has 14 residues. V lost 3 bases, J lost 6 bases, and 12 bases lay in between. CDR3 residues: CASSSMGVSGELFF. The CDR3 DNA reads as TGCGCCAGCAGCTCCATGGGCGTCTCCGGGGAGCTGTTTTTT.

The chain recombines TRBV30 with TRBJ2-3, with D unresolved. There are 13 residues in the CDR3. Trimming took 4 bases from V and 11 from J, leaving 19 bases between them. Germline loops: CDR1 GTSNPN, CDR2 SVGIG (reference sequence). The CDR3 loop reads CAWTRLHQVGQYF. The CDR3 DNA reads as TGTGCCTGGACCAGGCTTCACCAGGTGGGGCAGTATTTT.

This clone was counted a few times. This rearrangement joins TRBV7-9 to TRBJ2-2; no reliable D call. The CDR3 runs 18 residues. The V and J ends lost 3 bases and 0 bases respectively, with 17 bases between them. Germline V gives CDR1 SEHNR, CDR2 FQNEAQ (reference sequence). The CDR3 sequence: CASSFRPSPLANTGELFF. The CDR3 DNA sequence: TGTGCCAGCAGCTTCCGTCCTAGTCCGTTAGCGAACACCGGGGAGCTGTTTTTT.

This clone was recorded a few times. The rearrangement uses TRBV6-5 and TRBJ2-5, with 11 bases identical to TRBD2. CDR1 MNHEY and CDR2 SVGAGI come from the germline V gene. This CDR3 has 15 amino acids. V shed 2 bases, J shed 4 bases, and the junction held 3 bases outside the gene matches. The CDR3 nucleotides are TGTGCCAGCAGTTACGGCCTAGCGGGGGGAGAGACCCAGTACTTC. Protein product: CASSYGLAGGETQYF.

The rearrangement links TRBV5-4 to TRBJ2-1; a possible D gene is TRBD1 (6 bases). V lost 5 bases and J lost 0, with 12 bases in between. The germline gives CDR1 SGHNT, CDR2 YYREEE (reference sequence). The CDR3 spans 15 residues. In DNA, the CDR3 is TGTGCCAGCAGGTCAGGGGAGAGCTCCTACAATGAGCAGTTCTTC. Protein sequence: CASRSGESSYNEQFF.

This clone showed up just a few times. The genes are TRBV30 and TRBJ2-4; 14 nucleotides match TRBD2. CDR3 length: 18 residues. Germline assignment: CDR1 GTSNPN and CDR2 SVGIG (reference sequence). The V segment lost 1 base and the J segment 5 bases; nucleotides outside the gene matches: 10. The CDR3 region is CAWSGLGLAGVSENIQYF. Here the CDR3 DNA reads TGTGCCTGGAGTGGGCTGGGACTAGCGGGGGTATCCGAAAACATTCAGTACTTC. Using reference TRBV30 and TRBJ2-4 for the parts outside the CDR3, the full variable domain is SQTIHQWPATLVQPVGSPLSLECTVEGTSNPNLYWYRQAAGRGLQLLFYSVGIGQISSEVPQNLSASRPQDRQFILSSKKLLLSDSGFYLCAWSGLGLAGVSENIQYFGAGTRLSVL.

The sample holds a few counts of this clone. This chain uses TRBV6-1 with TRBJ2-7; no clear D. Trimming removed 1 base from V and 4 bases from J, with 11 bases in between. The CDR3 has 14 amino acids. Germline CDR1 MNHNS, CDR2 SASEGT. CDR3 DNA: TGTGCCAGCAGTGAAGGTGGCTTCACATACGAGCAGTACTTC. Translated: CASSEGGFTYEQYF.

This chain links TRBV28 with TRBJ1-1, with 8 bases that match TRBD1. CDR3 size: 13 residues. The V and J ends lost 4 bases and 7 bases, in that order; junction bases with no gene match: 5. The germline V gene has CDR1 MDHEN and CDR2 SYDVKM. In nucleotides, the CDR3 is TGTGCCAGCAGTTCCGGACAGGGAGGTGAAGCTTTCTTT. Translation: CASSSGQGGEAFF.

The V and J genes are TRBV2 and TRBJ2-2; 7 positions agree with TRBD2. Germline V gene data show CDR1 as SNHLY and CDR2 as FYNNEI. V was clipped by 5 bases and J by 5 bases; unmatched bases: 8. This CDR3 region has 15 residues. The CDR3 sequence is CASSPGLGATGELFF. The DNA for the CDR3 is TGTGCCAGCAGTCCTGGACTAGGAGCGACCGGGGAGCTGTTTTTT. The variable domain in full, with the rest retrieved from reference TRBV2 and TRBJ2-2, is EPEVTQTPSHQVTQMGQEVILRCVPISNHLYFYWYRQILGQKVEFLVSFYNNEISEKSEIFDDQFSVERPDGSNFTLKIRSTKLEDSAMYFCASSPGLGATGELFFGEGSRLTVL.

This clone has more than one count but fewer than ten. The chain links TRBV7-2 to TRBJ1-2; possibly TRBD1 for D (6 bases). Germline CDR1 is SGHTA and CDR2 is FQGNSA. Trimming shortened V by 4 bases and J by 8 bases, and 17 bases separated the two germline ends. This CDR3 contains 14 residues. The CDR3 nucleotides are TGTGCCAGCAGCTACGATTTCGGGAGGGGGGGCTACACCTTC. Amino acid sequence: CASSYDFGRGGYTF. The complete variable domain, with remaining parts taken from reference TRBV7-2 and TRBJ1-2, reads GAGVSQSPSNKVTEKGKDVELRCDPISGHTALYWYRQSLGQGLEFLIYFQGNSAPDKSGLPSDRFSAERTGGSVSTLTIQRTQQEDSAVYLCASSYDFGRGGYTFGSGTRLTVV.

This clone was counted a few times. The chain couples TRBV30 to TRBJ2-2, with D perhaps TRBD1 (5 bases). The germline V gene has CDR1 GTSNPN and CDR2 SVGIG (reference sequence). The CDR3 is made up of 16 amino acids. Trimming stripped 0 bases from V and 7 bases from J, with 18 bases between. CDR3 DNA sequence: TGTGCCTGGAGTGTGGCCAGGGTCTCGCGAATCGGGGAGCTGTTTTTT. It specifies CAWSVARVSRIGELFF.

The rearrangement links TRBV30 to TRBJ1-3; TRBD1 agrees at 7 bases. The ends lost 4 bases at V and 4 bases at J; junction bases unmatched: 7. Germline lookup yields CDR1 GTSNPN and CDR2 SVGIG (reference sequence). The CDR3 loop spans 14 amino acids. This CDR3 is CAWNEGAMGNTIYF. The CDR3 nucleotides read TGTGCCTGGAATGAGGGGGCGATGGGAAACACCATATATTTT.